The 11 T cell receptor beta chains in this list originate from one sample, sequenced in a study of cytomegalovirus exposure and HLA in healthy donors. 13 Jbeta primers and 60 Vbeta primers were used for the PCR. The method was immunoSEQ multiplex PCR; TCRdb's version includes in-frame clones alone and lacks a portion of them. The table records under 250,000 clones, over 65% of them present only once. Material for sequencing was PBMCs. The source of these receptors is a man between 18 and 29 years old in good health and CMV-seronegative.

The rearrangement uses TRBV27 and TRBJ1-4, with TRBD1 as a possible D gene (6 bases). CDR1 and CDR2 (germline): MNHEY, SMNVEV (reference sequence). This CDR3 spans 14 amino acids. Trimming cost V 8 bases and J 7 bases, with 17 bases left between them. The CDR3 sequence is CASSEGGNLEKLFF. CDR3 nucleotide sequence: TGTGCCAGCTCTGAAGGGGGAAACCTTGAAAAACTGTTTTTT.

The CDR3 loop reads CATRGIGNQPQHF. CDR3 DNA sequence: TGTGCCACGAGGGGGATTGGCAATCAGCCCCAGCATTTT. The gene calls are TRBV19 and TRBJ1-5; tentative D call: TRBD1 (6 bases). This CDR3 region has 13 residues. Germline V gene lookup returns CDR1 LNHDA and CDR2 SQIVND (reference sequence). Trimming removed 10 bases from V and 2 bases from J, with 12 bases in between.

The CDR3: CASSMAGARNEQYF. The CDR3 nucleotides are TGTGCCAGTAGTATGGCAGGGGCGAGGAACGAGCAGTACTTC. This sequence joins TRBV19 and TRBJ2-7; possibly TRBD1 for D (6 bases). The V end lost 3 bases, the J end lost 5 bases, and 14 bases lay between the germline ends. The germline CDR1 and CDR2 sequences are LNHDA and SQIVND (reference sequence). This CDR3 is built from 14 residues. The full variable domain, rest sourced from reference TRBV19 and TRBJ2-7, is DGGITQSPKYLFRKEGQNVTLSCEQNLNHDAMYWYRQDPGQGLRLIYYSQIVNDFQKGDIAEGYSVSREKKESFPLTVTSAQKNPTAFYLCASSMAGARNEQYFGPGTRLTVT.

The chain recombines TRBV7-3 with TRBJ2-2, with D possibly being TRBD2 (6 bases). Germline V gene lookup returns CDR1 SGHTA and CDR2 FQGTGA. This CDR3 region has 15 residues. Trimming left V 3 bases short and J 4 bases short, with 12 bases between. The CDR3 sequence is CASSFEGLATGELFF. The CDR3 coding sequence is TGTGCCAGCAGCTTTGAGGGACTGGCCACCGGGGAGCTGTTTTTT.

The chain links TRBV9 to TRBJ2-7; 9 bases are a match to TRBD2. In germline, CDR1 is SGDLS, CDR2 YYNGEE. Trimming took 4 bases from V and 3 from J; bases not matched to a gene: 5. CDR3 length: 14 amino acids. CDR3 region: CASSPSGAYYEQYF. As DNA, the CDR3 is TGTGCCAGCAGCCCTAGCGGGGCATACTACGAGCAGTACTTC.

The CDR3 sequence: CASSLGGDGYTF. CDR3 bases: TGTGCCAGCAGCTTGGGAGGAGATGGCTACACCTTC. The J gene is TRBJ1-2, the V gene TRBV5-4; D is unclear. This CDR3 region has 12 residues. Trimming cost V 0 bases and J 6 bases, with 6 bases left between them. The germline gives CDR1 SGHNT, CDR2 YYREEE (reference sequence).

The chain combines TRBV30 with TRBJ2-6; D possibly corresponds to TRBD2 (6 bases). The CDR3 sequence is 14 residues long. Germline V gene data show CDR1 as GTSNPN and CDR2 as SVGIG (reference sequence). V lost 5 bases and J lost 1, with 9 bases in between. CDR3: CAWYAGSGANVLTF. The CDR3 DNA sequence: TGTGCCTGGTACGCGGGGTCTGGGGCCAACGTCCTGACTTTC.

The chain is built from TRBV2 and TRBJ2-2; 8 bases line up with TRBD1. The CDR3 is 16 amino acids. Germline V gives CDR1 SNHLY, CDR2 FYNNEI. V lost 2 bases and J lost 7; bases outside the gene matches: 9. The CDR3 region is CASSERWQGANGELFF. In DNA, the CDR3 is TGTGCCAGCAGTGAAAGGTGGCAGGGGGCGAACGGGGAGCTGTTTTTT.

The V call is TRBV30, the J call TRBJ2-3, with D maybe TRBD1 (6 bases). This CDR3 region has 11 residues. V dropped 6 bases and J dropped 4 bases, with 8 bases sitting between them. CDR1 is GTSNPN and CDR2 is SVGIG in the germline V gene (reference sequence). Written as DNA, the CDR3 is TGTGCCTGTTCAGGGGCAGATACGCAGTATTTT. Protein sequence: CACSGADTQYF.

The J gene is TRBJ1-4, the V gene TRBV30; D is unresolved. Trimming stripped 4 bases from V and 0 bases from J, with 9 bases between. CDR1 GTSNPN and CDR2 SVGIG come from the germline V gene (reference sequence). CDR3 length: 14 amino acids. The CDR3 nucleotides read TGTGCCTGGAAGAGGGCATCAACTAATGAAAAACTGTTTTTT. Its translation is CAWKRASTNEKLFF.

This rearrangement joins TRBV6-6 to TRBJ1-5; 8 bases line up with TRBD1. CDR3 length: 12 amino acids. V trimming: 5 bases; J trimming: 11 bases; junction bases outside the gene matches: 5. CDR1 is MNHNY, CDR2 SVGAGI, per germline (reference sequence). CDR3 region: CASSANRGSQHF. In DNA, the CDR3 is TGTGCCAGCAGTGCGAACAGGGGGTCCCAGCATTTT.